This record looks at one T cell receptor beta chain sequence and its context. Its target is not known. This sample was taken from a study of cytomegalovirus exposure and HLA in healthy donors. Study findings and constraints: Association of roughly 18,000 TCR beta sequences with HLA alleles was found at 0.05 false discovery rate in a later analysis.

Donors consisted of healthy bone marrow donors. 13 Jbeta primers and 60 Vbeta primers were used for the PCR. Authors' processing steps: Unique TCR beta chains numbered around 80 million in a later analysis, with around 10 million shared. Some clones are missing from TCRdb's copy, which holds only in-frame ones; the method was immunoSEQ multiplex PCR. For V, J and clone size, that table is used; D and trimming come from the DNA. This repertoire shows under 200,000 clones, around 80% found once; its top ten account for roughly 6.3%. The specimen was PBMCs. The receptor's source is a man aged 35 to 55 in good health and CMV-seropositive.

CDR3 residues: CASSPGTGLAKNIQYF. The CDR3 DNA reads as TGTGCCAGCAGCCCAGGGACAGGTCTAGCCAAAAACATTCAGTACTTC. This chain joins TRBV9 and TRBJ2-4; 8 positions match TRBD1. The V and J ends lost 4 bases and 0 bases, in that order; junction bases with no gene match: 6. The CDR3 consists of 16 residues. Germline V lookup: CDR1 SGDLS, CDR2 YYNGEE.